This T cell receptor beta chain was sequenced in a study of blood T cell repertoires in COVID-19. Study as a whole: Spain, Italy and the United States supplied samples that represented acute and convalescent COVID-19.

The CDR3 contains 11 residues. Germline loops: CDR1 MNHNS, CDR2 SASEGT. To note about this clone: A read error may account for a junction end that differs from germline.

Sequencing was performed with immunoSEQ multiplex PCR; in TCRdb, only in-frame clones are kept and a portion is missing. The data hold about 190,000 clones, with around 76% observed a single time. This receptor was obtained from a woman aged 55-70 years with COVID-19, enrolled during active disease. The specimen was peripheral blood. The gene calls are TRBV6-1 and TRBJ1-1; D call uncertain. The CDR3 region has the DNA TGTGCCAGCAGTGAGCGAATCGATGTTTATTTT. It translates to CASSERIDVYF.